The clone carrying this TCR beta chain was recorded a few times. Antigen specificity is unknown. This sample was taken from a study of blood T cells in healthy people across ages. Overall study results and limits: Older individuals had lower TCR beta diversity per million T cells (the decline was roughly linear).

V shed 1 base, J shed 3 bases, and the junction held 12 bases outside the gene matches. The CDR3 spans 18 residues. Sample-barcoded 5' priming and a J-beta primer mix drove a second PCR of roughly 7 to 11 cycles. MiXCR, run by TCRdb on the 5' RACE reads, gives a single entry per CDR3 protein. The repertoire has fewer than 700,000 distinct CDR3 sequences, about 43% of them found once; the top ten carry approximately 29%. This sequence joins TRBV12-3 or TRBV12-4 and TRBJ2-1; 7 nucleotides match TRBD2. This sequence originates from a man older than 75 in good health. What was sequenced was blood. CDR3: CASSLGRGRLVNYNEQFF. CDR3 nucleotides: TGTGCCAGCAGTTTAGGGCGGGGGAGGCTAGTTAACTACAATGAGCAGTTCTTC.